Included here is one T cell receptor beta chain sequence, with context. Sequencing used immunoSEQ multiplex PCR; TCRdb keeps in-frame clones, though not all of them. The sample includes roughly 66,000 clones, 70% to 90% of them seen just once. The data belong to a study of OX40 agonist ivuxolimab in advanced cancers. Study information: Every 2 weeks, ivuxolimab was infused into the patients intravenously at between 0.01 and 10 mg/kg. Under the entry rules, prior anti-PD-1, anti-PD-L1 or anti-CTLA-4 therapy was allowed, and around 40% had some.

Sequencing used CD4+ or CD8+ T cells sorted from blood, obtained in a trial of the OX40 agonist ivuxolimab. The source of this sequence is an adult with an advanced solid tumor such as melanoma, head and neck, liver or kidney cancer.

Here the CDR3 DNA reads TGTGCCAGCAGCTCCCTCGTGGTTAATTCACCCCTCCACTTT. Its protein is CASSSLVVNSPLHF. The V gene is TRBV11-2, the J gene TRBJ1-6, with D uncertain. The CDR3 is 14 residues long. The V gene's germline CDR1 is SGHAT and CDR2 FQNNGV. V was pared by 4 bases and J by 6 bases, with 10 bases between.